The rows below give T cell receptor beta chains drawn from one sample of a study of tumor-infiltrating lymphocytes in localized non-small cell lung cancer. Here immunoSEQ multiplex PCR was the method, and the copy in TCRdb shows in-frame clones only, minus some. The sample lists 10,000 to 15,000 clones; 66% were seen once. The specimen was lung tumor tissue. All receptors derive from a human donor with non-small cell lung cancer. Each CDR3 is given with its conserved first and last residue. D genes are given only for firm matches. The listing skips clone size in some rows; elsewhere it reads once, few, many or a size class.

clone size	D gene	V gene	J gene	CDR3 protein	CDR3 DNA
.	.	TRBV5-1	TRBJ1-1	CASSVQGNTEAFF	TGCGCCAGCAGCGTACAGGGGAACACTGAAGCTTTCTTT
.	.	TRBV30	TRBJ2-2	CAWRGRKDTGELFF	TGTGCCTGGAGGGGTCGGAAAGACACCGGGGAGCTGTTTTTT
.	TRBD2	TRBV6-1	TRBJ2-5	CASEREGQETQYF	TGTGCCAGCGAGCGGGAAGGCCAAGAGACCCAGTACTTC
.	.	TRBV7-6	TRBJ1-5	CASSLASGLNQPQHF	TGTGCCAGCAGCTTAGCGTCCGGGTTGAATCAGCCCCAGCATTTT
.	.	TRBV7-3	TRBJ2-7	CASSSTSEQYF	TGTGCCAGCAGCTCAACTTCCGAGCAGTACTTC
.	TRBD1	TRBV5-6	TRBJ1-1	CASSHGTGDWTEAFF	TGTGCCAGCAGCCATGGGACAGGGGATTGGACTGAAGCTTTCTTT
.	TRBD1	TRBV6-1	TRBJ1-5	CASSTGQGGQPQHF	TGTGCCAGCAGTACTGGACAGGGAGGTCAGCCCCAGCATTTT
medium-sized	TRBD2	TRBV9	TRBJ2-3	CASSRTSIFPDTQYF	TGTGCCAGCAGCCGGACTAGTATCTTTCCAGATACGCAGTATTTT
few	.	TRBV9	TRBJ1-1	CASSVGQGSGGAFF	TGTGCCAGCAGCGTAGGGCAGGGCTCGGGGGGAGCTTTCTTT
.	.	TRBV30	TRBJ2-3	CAWSPQGDTQYF	TGTGCCTGGAGCCCCCAGGGAGATACGCAGTATTTT
.	.	TRBV15	TRBJ2-5	CATSREETQYF	TGTGCCACCAGCAGAGAAGAGACCCAGTACTTC
.	TRBD1	TRBV5-1	TRBJ1-2	CASSRDRGTDGYTF	TGCGCCAGCAGCCGGGACAGGGGGACGGATGGCTACACCTTC
few	.	TRBV5-6	TRBJ2-7	CASSARPLWDGSSYEQYF	TGTGCCAGCAGCGCCAGGCCATTATGGGACGGGAGCTCCTACGAGCAGTACTTC
.	.	TRBV5-1	TRBJ1-1	CASTPGESRTEAFF	TGCGCCAGCACCCCAGGGGAATCTCGTACTGAAGCTTTCTTT
few	TRBD2	TRBV5-4	TRBJ2-2	CASSKGLANTGELFF	TGTGCCAGCAGCAAAGGACTAGCGAACACCGGGGAGCTGTTTTTT
.	.	TRBV28	TRBJ1-5	CASNKGVGDLNQPQHF	TGTGCCAGCAACAAGGGGGTGGGGGATCTCAATCAGCCCCAGCATTTT
.	.	TRBV18	TRBJ2-7	CASSPGRDYEQYF	TGTGCCAGCTCACCAGGGCGCGACTACGAGCAGTACTTC
medium-sized	TRBD2	TRBV7-9	TRBJ2-7	CASSSGLAYEQYF	TGTGCCAGCAGCTCTGGACTAGCCTACGAGCAGTACTTC
.	.	TRBV4-1	TRBJ1-1	CASSQGTEAFF	TGCGCCAGCAGCCAGGGCACTGAAGCTTTCTTT
.	.	TRBV6-1	TRBJ2-7	CASSVGNRLYEQYF	TGTGCCAGCAGTGTTGGTAATCGTCTCTACGAGCAGTACTTC
once	.	TRBV13	TRBJ2-1	CASSIQRPYNEQFF	TGTGCCAGCAGCATACAGAGGCCCTACAATGAGCAGTTCTTC
few	TRBD1	TRBV5-4	TRBJ1-1	CASSPTGGAPTEAFF	TGTGCCAGCAGCCCTACAGGGGGCGCGCCCACTGAAGCTTTCTTT
.	TRBD2	TRBV18	TRBJ2-2	CASSPETSGTNTGELFF	TGTGCCAGCTCGCCCGAGACTAGCGGGACGAACACCGGGGAGCTGTTTTTT
.	.	TRBV5-1	TRBJ2-1	CASSLFPPGGYEQFF	TGCGCCAGCAGCTTGTTCCCGCCCGGGGGCTATGAGCAGTTCTTC
few	.	TRBV5-1	TRBJ1-4	CASSLTGTTQEKLFF	TGCGCCAGCAGCTTGACGGGGACCACTCAGGAAAAACTGTTTTTT
.	.	TRBV5-1	TRBJ2-1	CASSPPGRLGQFF	TGCGCCAGCAGCCCCCCCGGCCGCCTCGGGCAGTTCTTC
.	.	TRBV5-4	TRBJ2-1	CASSLEEQNEQFF	TGTGCCAGCAGCTTGGAGGAGCAGAATGAGCAGTTCTTC
.	.	TRBV5-1	TRBJ1-4	CASSLGGRGELFF	TGCGCCAGCAGCTTGGGTGGGCGAGGAGAGCTGTTTTTT
few	TRBD2	TRBV30	TRBJ2-1	CAWSVGGSYNEQFF	TGTGCCTGGAGTGTGGGCGGGAGTTACAATGAGCAGTTCTTC
.	TRBD2	TRBV5-1	TRBJ2-2	CASSHSPGLAGTGELFF	TGCGCCAGCAGCCATTCACCGGGACTAGCTGGCACCGGGGAGCTGTTTTTT
few	TRBD1	TRBV19	TRBJ1-1	CASSRGRGSEAFF	TGTGCCAGTAGTAGAGGCAGGGGGTCTGAAGCTTTCTTT
few	.	TRBV6-5	TRBJ1-1	CASRTNTEAFF	TGTGCCAGCAGGACGAACACTGAAGCTTTCTTT
.	.	TRBV5-1	TRBJ2-7	CASSLETTYEQYF	TGCGCCAGCAGCTTGGAGACAACCTACGAGCAGTACTTC
once	.	TRBV4-2	TRBJ1-4	CASSQDEMTAEKLFF	TGTGCCAGCAGCCAAGATGAAATGACAGCCGAAAAACTGTTTTTT
once	.	TRBV7-9	TRBJ2-5	CASSLAGQGTQYF	TGTGCCAGCAGCTTAGCGGGCCAGGGAACCCAGTACTTC
.	.	TRBV2	TRBJ1-5	CASSSGMNQPQHF	TGTGCCAGCAGTTCAGGGATGAATCAGCCCCAGCATTTT
once	.	TRBV5-1	TRBJ1-1	CASSMNMNTEAFF	TGCGCCAGCAGCATGAATATGAACACTGAAGCTTTCTTT
.	TRBD1	TRBV5-4	TRBJ2-2	CASRGQGSTGELFF	TGTGCCAGCAGGGGACAGGGAAGCACCGGGGAGCTGTTTTTT
.	.	TRBV7-2	TRBJ2-1	CASSLGGTYNEQFF	TGTGCCAGCAGCTTAGGTGGAACCTACAATGAGCAGTTCTTC
.	.	TRBV6-1	TRBJ2-5	CASSEVGPGPQETQYF	.
few	.	TRBV15	TRBJ1-5	CATSRDPRGVTNQPQHF	TGTGCCACCAGCAGAGATCCTCGCGGGGTGACCAATCAGCCCCAGCATTTT
.	TRBD2	TRBV9	TRBJ2-1	CASGLGGSSYNEQFF	TGTGCCAGCGGTCTCGGGGGGAGCTCCTACAATGAGCAGTTCTTC
.	.	TRBV5-1	TRBJ1-1	CASSRNTEAFF	TGCGCCAGCAGCAGGAACACTGAAGCTTTCTTT
.	.	TRBV7-9	TRBJ1-2	CASSFGANGYTF	TGTGCCAGCAGCTTTGGAGCCAACGGCTACACCTTC
.	.	TRBV6-1	TRBJ1-5	CASSGIGGAGQPQHF	TGTGCCAGCAGTGGGATAGGGGGAGCGGGTCAGCCCCAGCATTTT
.	.	TRBV7-2	TRBJ1-2	CASSIARAPFNYGYTF	TGTGCCAGCAGCATCGCCAGGGCCCCCTTTAACTATGGCTACACCTTC